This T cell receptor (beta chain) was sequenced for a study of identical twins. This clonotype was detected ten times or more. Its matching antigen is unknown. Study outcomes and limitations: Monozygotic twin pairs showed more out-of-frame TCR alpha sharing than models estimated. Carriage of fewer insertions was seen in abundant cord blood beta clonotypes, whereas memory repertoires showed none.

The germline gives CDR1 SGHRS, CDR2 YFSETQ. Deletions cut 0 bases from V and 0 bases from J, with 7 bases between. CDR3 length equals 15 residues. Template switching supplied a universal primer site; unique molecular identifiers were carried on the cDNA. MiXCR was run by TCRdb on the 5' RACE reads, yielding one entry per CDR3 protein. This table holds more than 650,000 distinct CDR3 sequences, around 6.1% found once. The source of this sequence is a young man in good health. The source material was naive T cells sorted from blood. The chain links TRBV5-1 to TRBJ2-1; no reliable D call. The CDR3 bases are TGCGCCAGCAGCTTGGAGGTTGGCTCCTACAATGAGCAGTTCTTC. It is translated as CASSLEVGSYNEQFF.